The 23 T cell receptor beta chains below all came from one sample that was sequenced in a study of blood T cell repertoires in COVID-19. Here immunoSEQ multiplex PCR was the method, and the copy in TCRdb shows in-frame clones only, minus some. The sample consists of over 150,000 clones, about 79% of them appearing once. Sequenced sample: peripheral blood. The receptor set was obtained from a woman in her fifties or sixties with acute or convalescent COVID-19.

This sequence joins TRBV6-2 or TRBV6-3 and TRBJ1-2; the match to TRBD1 covers 7 bases. V was pared by 2 bases and J by 5 bases, with 5 bases of the junction left unmatched. The CDR3 is made up of 14 amino acids. From germline, CDR1 is MNHEY and CDR2 SVGEGT. This chain's CDR3 is CASSYRGPGYGYTF. CDR3 sequence (DNA): TGTGCCAGCAGTTACAGGGGGCCGGGGTATGGCTACACCTTC.

Here the CDR3 reads CATGTGLGYTF. In DNA, the CDR3 is TGTGCCACCGGGACAGGGCTCGGCTACACCTTC. V gene TRBV19 combines with J gene TRBJ1-2; TRBD1 agrees at 9 bases. The V gene's germline CDR1 is LNHDA and CDR2 SQIVND (reference sequence). The CDR3 has 11 amino acids. With 10 bases clipped from V and 8 bases from J, the junction kept 5 bases outside the gene matches.

The chain carries TRBV29-1 and TRBJ2-5; TRBD1 is a possible D gene (6 bases). CDR1 and CDR2 (germline): SQVTM, ANQGSEA. The CDR3 is 18 residues long. V was clipped by 4 bases and J by 0 bases, with 24 bases between them. The CDR3 DNA reads TGCAGCGTTGCCCCGGACGTCCCGGGACACAAAAACCAAGAGACCCAGTACTTC. This sequence encodes CSVAPDVPGHKNQETQYF. The variable domain in full, completed from reference TRBV29-1 and TRBJ2-5, reads SAVISQKPSRDICQRGTSLTIQCQVDSQVTMMFWYRQQPGQSLTLIATANQGSEATYESGFVIDKFPISRPNLTFSTLTVSNMSPEDSSIYLCSVAPDVPGHKNQETQYFGPGTRLLVL.

The chain combines TRBV9 with TRBJ2-7, with 8 bases that match TRBD2. The CDR3 runs to 16 residues. Germline V gene lookup returns CDR1 SGDLS and CDR2 YYNGEE. The V gene end was trimmed by 0 bases and the J gene end by 2 bases; junction bases not matched to a gene: 7. The CDR3 here is CASSVATGGAPYEQYF. The CDR3 region has the DNA TGTGCCAGCAGCGTAGCCACCGGGGGGGCGCCCTACGAGCAGTACTTC.

J is TRBJ2-1 and V is TRBV24-1; D uncertain. V was trimmed by 4 bases and J by 8 bases, leaving 5 bases between them. CDR1 is KGHDR and CDR2 is SFDVKD in the germline V gene. The CDR3 runs 11 residues. CDR3 loop: CATSDSDEQFF. CDR3 in DNA: TGTGCCACCAGTGACAGTGATGAGCAGTTCTTC.

The V and J genes are TRBV20-1 and TRBJ2-3; D unresolved. Germline CDR1 reads DFQATT; CDR2 reads SNEGSKA (reference sequence). The ends were cut back, 6 bases at V and 10 bases at J, with 14 bases in the middle. The CDR3 is 11 residues long. The CDR3 spells CSATQVSAQYF. In DNA, the CDR3 is TGCAGTGCAACTCAGGTTTCTGCGCAGTATTTT.

The chain uses TRBV25-1 and TRBJ1-2, with D maybe TRBD1 (5 bases). Trimming pared 7 bases from V and 5 bases from J, leaving 17 bases between. CDR1 is MGHDK and CDR2 is SYGVNS in the germline V gene. This CDR3 has 14 amino acids. CDR3 sequence (DNA): TGTGCCAGCATTGCTACCGGGACTCTTTATGGCTACACCTTC. It translates to CASIATGTLYGYTF.

The genes are TRBV23-1 and TRBJ2-3, with D possibly being TRBD2 (6 bases). TRBV23-1 is marked as an open reading frame, function uncertain. This CDR3 has 16 residues. Trimming took off 0 bases at V and 8 bases at J, with 18 bases between the two ends. The CDR3 DNA sequence: TGCGCCAGCAGTCAATCCGGGGGACTTCTGGCGGGTACGCAGTATTTT. This translates into CASSQSGGLLAGTQYF.

The CDR3 nucleotides are TGTGCCAGCGCACTAGAACACAATGAGCAGTTCTTC. Protein product: CASALEHNEQFF. V is TRBV28 and J is TRBJ2-1; D might be TRBD2 (5 bases). The germline V and J ends were trimmed by 8 bases and 5 bases, with 10 bases remaining between them. Looked up from germline, CDR1 is MDHEN and CDR2 is SYDVKM. The CDR3 covers 12 residues.

Only one count was recorded for this clone. V gene TRBV25-1 combines with J gene TRBJ1-4; possible D gene TRBD1, 5 bases. V lost 5 bases to trimming and J lost 7 bases, with 14 bases between them. CDR1 is MGHDK and CDR2 is SYGVNS in the germline V gene. This CDR3 region has 14 residues. CDR3 DNA: TGTGCCAGCAGTCCCGGACACCATGGTGAAAAACTGTTTTTT. Translation gives CASSPGHHGEKLFF. Variable domain in full (rest from reference TRBV25-1 and TRBJ1-4): EADIYQTPRYLVIGTGKKITLECSQTMGHDKMYWYQQDPGMELHLIHYSYGVNSTEKGDLSSESTVSRIRTEHFPLTLESARPSHTSQYLCASSPGHHGEKLFFGSGTQLSVL.

This rearrangement joins TRBV11-2 to TRBJ1-1; D remains unclear. V lost 5 bases, J lost 1 base, and 11 bases lay in between. Germline CDR1 SGHAT, CDR2 FQNNGV. The length of the CDR3 is 14 residues. CDR3 coding DNA: TGTGCCAGCAGCCCCAGTTATTCGAACACTGAAGCTTTCTTT. Translation: CASSPSYSNTEAFF.

This chain connects TRBV6-7 to TRBJ2-7, with D perhaps matching TRBD1 (6 bases). TRBV6-7 is an ORF, with its function uncertain. V was pared by 2 bases and J by 5 bases, with 10 bases between. The CDR3 spans 13 residues. CDR3 loop: CASSYPRGNEQYF. CDR3 DNA sequence: TGTGCCAGCAGTTACCCGAGGGGGAACGAGCAGTACTTC.

The chain has TRBV6-5 and TRBJ2-3; 11 bases are a match to TRBD2. J was trimmed by 4 bases and V by 6 bases; bases with no gene match: 6. Germline V gene sequence: CDR1 MNHEY, CDR2 SVGAGI. CDR3 length: 15 residues. CDR3 bases: TGTGCCAGCAGGATGACTAGCGGGGCCCCAGATACGCAGTATTTT. This encodes CASRMTSGAPDTQYF.

This clone was seen just once. The V and J genes are TRBV18 and TRBJ2-7, with TRBD2 identical over 11 bases. Losses at the gene ends were 3 bases for V and 4 bases for J; bases not matched to a gene: 5. Germline assignment: CDR1 KGHSH and CDR2 LQKENI. The CDR3 length is 15 residues. Here the CDR3 reads CASSPGTSGRYEQYV. CDR3 DNA: TGTGCCAGCTCACCTGGGACTAGCGGAAGGTACGAGCAGTACGTC.

The chain carries TRBV4-2 and TRBJ1-3; 8 bases match TRBD1. CDR3 length: 16 amino acids. Germline loops: CDR1 LGHNA, CDR2 YNFKEQ. V was pared by 1 base and J by 4 bases, with 6 bases of the junction left unmatched. The CDR3 protein is CASSQAPGTGGNTIYF. Here the CDR3 DNA reads TGTGCCAGCAGCCAAGCCCCCGGGACAGGAGGAAACACCATATATTTT.

The V call is TRBV5-1, the J call TRBJ2-3; perhaps TRBD1 as D (5 bases). V was cut by 0 bases and J by 3 bases, with 8 bases left in between. The germline V gene has CDR1 SGHRS and CDR2 YFSETQ. The CDR3 contains 14 residues. The DNA of the CDR3 is TGCGCCAGCAGCTTGGGGGGCATGACAGATACGCAGTATTTT. It translates to CASSLGGMTDTQYF.

The V gene is TRBV12-3 or TRBV12-4, the J gene TRBJ1-4; no clear D gene. Deletions cut 5 bases from V and 11 bases from J, with 15 bases between. The CDR3 runs to 13 residues. In nucleotides, the CDR3 is TGTGCCAGCAGTCTCTTCTCGGTGGAGAAACTGTTTTTT. Residues: CASSLFSVEKLFF.

The chain links TRBV9 to TRBJ1-3; unclear D gene. The V gene lost 0 bases and the J gene lost 8 bases, with 12 bases spanning the gap. The V gene's germline CDR1 is SGDLS and CDR2 YYNGEE. This CDR3 comprises 14 residues. CDR3 sequence reads: CASSVVTGGDTIYF. DNA of the CDR3: TGTGCCAGCAGCGTAGTGACGGGAGGAGACACCATATATTTT.

Only one count was recorded for this clone. The V and J genes are TRBV12-3 or TRBV12-4 and TRBJ2-5; 7 nucleotides line up with TRBD2. There are 13 residues in the CDR3. The V segment lost 8 bases and the J segment 4 bases; nucleotides outside the gene matches: 7. This CDR3 reads CASRWGGTETQYF. The CDR3, as DNA: TGTGCCAGCCGGTGGGGGGGTACAGAGACCCAGTACTTC.

V is TRBV27 and J is TRBJ1-2; D call uncertain. V lost 6 bases and J 2 bases, leaving 10 bases between the germline ends. The germline gives CDR1 MNHEY, CDR2 SMNVEV (reference sequence). The CDR3 spans 13 residues. Written as DNA, the CDR3 is TGTGCCAGCAGCCCTGCCGGGAACTATGGCTACACCTTC. This encodes CASSPAGNYGYTF.

V usage is TRBV11-1 and J usage is TRBJ2-7, with TRBD1 matching 7 bases. V dropped 5 bases and J dropped 1; count of bases not matched to a gene: 8. CDR1 is SGHAT, CDR2 FQDESV, per germline (reference sequence). CDR3 size: 15 residues. DNA of the CDR3: TGTGCCAGCAGCCCATCCTGGGACAGTTCCTACGAGCAGTACGTC. Amino acid sequence: CASSPSWDSSYEQYV.

The chain recombines TRBV30 with TRBJ1-2; no clear D. Germline values: CDR1 GTSNPN, CDR2 SVGIG (reference sequence). This CDR3 is built from 13 residues. V was trimmed by 4 bases and J by 2 bases, leaving 11 bases between them. CDR3 nucleotide sequence: TGTGCCTGGAATTATCTCAGGAACTATGGCTACACCTTC. This codes for CAWNYLRNYGYTF.

This clone was counted a single time. The chain has TRBV2 and TRBJ1-1; the match to TRBD1 covers 7 bases. V dropped 5 bases and J dropped 6; count of bases not matched to a gene: 9. The CDR3 extends over 14 amino acids. The germline V gene encodes CDR1 SNHLY and CDR2 FYNNEI. The CDR3 bases are TGTGCCAGCAGTTTAGGGGGCCGAATTTCTGAAGCTTTCTTT. Translated, it gives CASSLGGRISEAFF.